This TCR beta chain was sequenced for a study of blood T cell repertoires in COVID-19. Turning to the study itself: Donors in the United States, Italy and Spain gave samples during acute or convalescent COVID-19.

This clone occurred once. Per the original methods: How many nucleated cells were present was estimated from reference gene primer amplification. Sequenced by immunoSEQ multiplex PCR; TCRdb stores in-frame clones only, minus some. That table furnishes V, J and clone size, whereas the DNA furnished D and trimming. The data contain 200,000 to 250,000 clones, roughly 81% of them singletons. Germline-derived CDR1 and CDR2 are SGHRS and YFSETQ. The CDR3 runs 14 residues. V lost 1 base to trimming and J lost 5 bases; unmatched junction nucleotides: 3. The chain recombines TRBV5-1 with TRBJ2-7, with 10 bases aligning to TRBD2. The receptor was derived from a middle-aged man who had recovered from COVID-19. The sequenced sample was peripheral blood. CDR3 sequence (DNA): TGCGCCAGCAGCTTGTCGGGACTAGCGAACGAGCAGTACTTC. Residues: CASSLSGLANEQYF.